The table lists the clone carrying this TCR beta chain with a few counts. This record comes from a study of blood T cell repertoires in COVID-19. Study overall: The analysed material was cDNA or gDNA that came from T cells, B-cell-depleted T cells, or PBMCs.

Germline V gene data show CDR1 as SGHVS and CDR2 as FQNEAQ. V lost 2 bases to trimming and J lost 9 bases; unmatched junction nucleotides: 10. The CDR3 is made up of 15 amino acids. Measured with immunoSEQ multiplex PCR; TCRdb has only the in-frame clones, and not every one. The sample lists 130,000 or so clones; around 77% were seen once. J is TRBJ2-1 and V is TRBV7-8, with TRBD2 identical over 7 bases. Sequencing used peripheral blood. The sequence was collected from a human donor in a cohort sampled during active COVID-19. In DNA, the CDR3 is TGTGCCAGCAGCTTACGAACGGGAGGCGTTATTGAGCAGTTCTTC. Translating it yields CASSLRTGGVIEQFF.